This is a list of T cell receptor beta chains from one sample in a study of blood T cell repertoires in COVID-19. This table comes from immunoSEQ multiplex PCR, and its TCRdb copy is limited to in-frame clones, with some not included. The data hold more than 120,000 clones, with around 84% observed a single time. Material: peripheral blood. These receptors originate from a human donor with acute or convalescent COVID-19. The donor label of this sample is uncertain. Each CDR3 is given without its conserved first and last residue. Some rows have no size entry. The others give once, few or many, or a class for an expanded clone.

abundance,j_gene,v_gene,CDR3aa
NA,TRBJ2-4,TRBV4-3,ASSQGWLEGSGDIQY
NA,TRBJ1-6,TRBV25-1,ASRGTGDSSPLH
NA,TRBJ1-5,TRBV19,ASTRLSGSNQPQH
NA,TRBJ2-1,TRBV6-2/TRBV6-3,ASSPYLAGGSYNEQF
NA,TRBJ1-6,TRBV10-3,AISGQNSPLH
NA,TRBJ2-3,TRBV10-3,AISDTAQTGLADTQY
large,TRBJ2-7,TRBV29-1,SAVDTAYEQY
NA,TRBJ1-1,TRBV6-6,ASTAQVAEAF
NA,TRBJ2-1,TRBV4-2,ASSPRDRGDNEQF
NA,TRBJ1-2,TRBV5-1,ASSLDSYGYT
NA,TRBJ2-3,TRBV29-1,SVEMGQGSDTQY
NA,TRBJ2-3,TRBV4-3,ASSQVVREGDTQY
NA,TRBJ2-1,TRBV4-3,ASSQGVQGHNEQF
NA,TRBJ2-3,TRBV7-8,ASSRGAVSTDTQY
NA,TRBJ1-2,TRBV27,ASSSTGGYGYT
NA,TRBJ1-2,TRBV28,ASTEGQGGYT
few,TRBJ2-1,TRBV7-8,ASSPRVGLVNEQF
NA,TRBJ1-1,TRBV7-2,ASSLGAGQAEAF
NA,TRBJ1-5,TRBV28,ASSYLGHREEQPQH
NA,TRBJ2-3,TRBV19,ASSIFSGFGSNTQY
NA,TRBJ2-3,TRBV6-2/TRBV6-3,ASSGQGTITDTQY
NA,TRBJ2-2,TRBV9,ASSVGGAVGTGELF
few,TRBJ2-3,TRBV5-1,ASSSPLLERQSTDTQY
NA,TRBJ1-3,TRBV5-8,ASSLGGFWTAGNTIY
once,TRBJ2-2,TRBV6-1,ASSETGTGELF
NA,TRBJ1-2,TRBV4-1,ASSLPASGQINYGYT
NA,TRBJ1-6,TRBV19,ASRGQAEVISPLH
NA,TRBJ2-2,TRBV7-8,ASSPLRAGVTGELF
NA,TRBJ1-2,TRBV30,AWTTVGQGYGYT
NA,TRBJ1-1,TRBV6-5,ASRGLDRMNTEAF
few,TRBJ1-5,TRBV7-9,ASSHSIKQGADGNQPQH
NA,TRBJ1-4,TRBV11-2,ASSLGTGLNEKLF
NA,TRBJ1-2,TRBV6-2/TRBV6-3,ASSYSTSRRTNYGYT
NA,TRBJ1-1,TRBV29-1,SVRNTEAF
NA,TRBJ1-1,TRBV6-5,ASSMGQRNTEAF
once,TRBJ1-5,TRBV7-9,ASSEGRGLNQPQH
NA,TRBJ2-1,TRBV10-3,AITSDTHNEQF
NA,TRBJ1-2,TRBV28,ASSWLPGANYGYT
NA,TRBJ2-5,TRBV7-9,ASSLGAARDRVETQY
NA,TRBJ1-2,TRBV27,ASSFGTGRGYT
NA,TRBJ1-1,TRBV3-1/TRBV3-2,ASSQGGKAF
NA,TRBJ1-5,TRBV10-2,ASSRDQGDSNQPQH
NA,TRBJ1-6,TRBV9,ASSVATGAGPYNSPLH
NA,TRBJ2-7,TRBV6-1,ASSEGQGLKSYEQY
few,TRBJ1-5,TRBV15,ATSRQGAGQPQH
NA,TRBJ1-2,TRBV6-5,ASRDRGRNSYGYT